These T cell receptor beta chains were read from a single sample in a study of lymphopenia after photon versus proton radiotherapy. Produced via immunoSEQ multiplex PCR; TCRdb's table is partial and in-frame only. The repertoire includes tens of thousands of clones, about 86% of them detected once, and approximately 10% sits in the top ten. Here the sequenced sample was peripheral blood, taken from a patient treated with proton-based radiotherapy. The receptors here all came from a woman aged 70 to 79 with pancreatic cancer. Some clones in this sample may be carry-over from other donors' samples. Both conserved end residues are part of each CDR3.

V gene	CDR3 protein
TRBV13	CASSLQGPTEAFF
TRBV28	CASSFWGGTGELFF
TRBV29-1	CSGRLGGETQYF
TRBV27	CASSLSWEQNTEAFF
TRBV11-2	CASSLVGQGDPNEKLFF
TRBV6-6	CASSLGTSGPYEQYF
TRBV14	CASSQVPFYPILVVSYEQYF
TRBV29-1	CSVEESYEQYF
TRBV10-1	CARGTEDRNTGELFF
TRBV30	CAWQPEAGGGLRSYNEQFF
TRBV6-5	CASTKDPNTEAFF
TRBV10-3	CAISQGAQETQYF
TRBV28	CASGRQPTYEQYF
TRBV4-1	CASSHRTSGAYNEQFF
TRBV21-1	CASSTKPPTRDQVTNEQFF
TRBV5-5	CASSLAGEVVTEAFF
TRBV14	CASSPPGGVLHF
TRBV7-9	CASRGQGIDEQYF
TRBV28	CASSPGASGANVLTF
TRBV18	CASSPSLVGRASDTQYF
TRBV7-2	CASSLVSGRGTGNTIYF
TRBV30	CAWKQTATEAFF
TRBV10-1	CASSGTGANTEAFF
TRBV27	CASRVTSSTDTQYF
TRBV18	CASSPPLATNTGELFF
TRBV29-1	CSVEQAGGGTGELFF
TRBV6-5	CASSPGTGIGYTF
TRBV5-1	CASTIGPNSGANVLTF
TRBV27	CASSPPGGTQPQHF
TRBV10-1	CASSEGRAQYF
TRBV6-1	CASSVRDRDTGELFF
TRBV10-3	CAISESTGGRTDTQYF
TRBV10-2	CASSAWEIGRDEQFF
TRBV4-1	CASSQDRIGSKRDGRNYGYTF
TRBV14	CASSQDGRGSGRARSYNEQFF
TRBV27	CASSLPGGRETQYF
TRBV4-1	CASSLRQGALAGANVLTF
TRBV27	CASRGRDRVFFEQYF
TRBV5-1	CASKQGDYGYTF
TRBV5-1	CASRITGDYGYTF
TRBV5-5	CASSSEHGTLDTQYF
TRBV6-4	CASSPIAGVSGEQFF
TRBV4-2	CASSQEGRRDGYTF
TRBV28	CASSLGRIGNTIYF
TRBV29-1	CSVDRTGRAEAFF
TRBV9	CASSVGLAEIASTDTQYF
TRBV28	CASTDRTVDKLFF
TRBV11-2	CASSLVGSYEQYF
TRBV19	CASSIRRWARADTEAFF
TRBV4-2	CASSFGQGPQETQYF
TRBV28	CASSRTGGFDSPLHF
TRBV19	CASSVGGLMDSPLHF
TRBV2	CATVRTSGYETQYF
TRBV7-2	CASSLSSSRATNYGYTF
TRBV7-9	CASSFLQNTEAFF